The 27 T cell receptor beta chains below all came from one sample that was sequenced in a study of blood T cell repertoires in COVID-19. TCRdb keeps only in-frame clones here, not all; method: immunoSEQ multiplex PCR. The sample records 150,000 or so clones, about 80% being singletons. Sequencing was performed on PBMCs or T cells enriched from blood (not recorded which). These receptors were obtained from a man aged 45-65 years who had recovered from COVID-19.

The chain uses TRBV11-1 and TRBJ1-1; unclear D gene. Germline V CDR1 and CDR2: SGHAT, FQDESV (reference sequence). This CDR3 has 15 residues. V was pared by 5 bases and J by 5 bases, with 18 bases between. CDR3 protein: CASSPEARVGTEAFF. CDR3 bases: TGTGCCAGCAGCCCCGAAGCACGGGTTGGAACTGAAGCTTTCTTT. The whole variable domain, filled in from reference TRBV11-1 and TRBJ1-1, reads EAEVAQSPRYKITEKSQAVAFWCDPISGHATLYWYRQILGQGPELLVQFQDESVVDDSQLPKDRFSAERLKGVDSTLKIQPAELGDSAMYLCASSPEARVGTEAFFGQGTRLTVV.

V gene TRBV2 combines with J gene TRBJ1-5; 8 positions match TRBD1. The V gene's germline CDR1 is SNHLY and CDR2 FYNNEI. V was clipped by 4 bases and J by 3 bases; unmatched bases: 5. This CDR3 is built from 15 residues. The CDR3 is CASSGLTGANQPQHF. DNA of the CDR3: TGTGCCAGCAGTGGACTGACAGGGGCCAATCAGCCCCAGCATTTT.

This clone was counted a single time. The chain joins TRBV12-5 to TRBJ2-1, with a weak D call TRBD2 (6 bases). Looked up from germline, CDR1 is LGHNT and CDR2 is FRNRAP. The CDR3 totals 14 residues. V was shortened by 3 bases and J by 2 bases, with 8 bases between the two germline ends. CDR3 in DNA: TGTGCTAGTGGTTTTGCGGGGACCTACAATGAGCAGTTCTTC. It translates to CASGFAGTYNEQFF.

The chain combines TRBV6-5 with TRBJ1-4, with D possibly matching TRBD1 (6 bases). Trimming shortened V by 6 bases and J by 8 bases, and 16 bases separated the two germline ends. This CDR3 region has 14 residues. The germline V gene encodes CDR1 MNHEY and CDR2 SVGAGI. The chain's CDR3 is CASSTGLGTEKLFF. The CDR3 bases are TGTGCCAGCAGCACGGGGCTAGGGACAGAAAAACTGTTTTTT.

This chain uses TRBV20-1 with TRBJ2-7, with unresolved D. Germline loops: CDR1 DFQATT, CDR2 SNEGSKA (reference sequence). V lost 5 bases and J 6 bases, leaving 11 bases between the germline ends. The CDR3 length is 11 residues. The DNA for the CDR3 is TGCAGTGCTTCTCTTTTGTCCGAGCAGTACTTC. The encoded protein is CSASLLSEQYF.

This chain connects TRBV29-1 to TRBJ2-2, with a weak D call TRBD1 (6 bases). Per the germline V gene, CDR1 is SQVTM and CDR2 is ANQGSEA. This CDR3 spans 12 amino acids. V gave up 6 bases and J gave up 5 bases, with 10 bases separating them. CDR3 amino acids: CSVETGTGELFF. The CDR3 bases are TGCAGCGTGGAAACAGGGACCGGGGAGCTGTTTTTT.

The chain joins TRBV3-1 (or the pseudogene TRBV3-2) to TRBJ2-7, with 10 nucleotides matching TRBD1. The ends lost 4 bases at V and 5 bases at J; junction bases unmatched: 8. CDR1 is LGHDT and CDR2 is YNNKEL in the germline V gene (reference sequence). The CDR3 has 15 amino acids. The CDR3 DNA reads as TGTGCCAGCAGCCCTCGGACAGGGGGAAGGGACGAGCAGTACTTC. Translated: CASSPRTGGRDEQYF.

The rearrangement joins TRBV28 to TRBJ1-2; perhaps TRBD1 as D (5 bases). The CDR3 runs to 12 residues. Germline loops: CDR1 MDHEN, CDR2 SYDVKM. Trimming shortened V by 6 bases and J by 14 bases, and 19 bases separated the two germline ends. The CDR3 reads CASRLLLGEGTF. In DNA, the CDR3 is TGTGCCAGCAGGTTGCTGCTGGGGGAGGGGACCTTC.

The chain is built from TRBV7-9 and TRBJ2-7, with 7 bases aligning to TRBD1. V lost 4 bases and J lost 4; bases outside the gene matches: 7. CDR3 size: 14 residues. Germline V CDR1 and CDR2: SEHNR, FQNEAQ (reference sequence). The CDR3 sequence is CASSSRTGSYEQYF. In DNA, the CDR3 is TGTGCCAGCAGCTCAAGGACAGGATCGTACGAGCAGTACTTC.

The gene calls are TRBV19 and TRBJ1-2; D may be TRBD1 (6 bases). Germline CDR1 reads LNHDA; CDR2 reads SQIVND (reference sequence). The CDR3 runs to 14 residues. The germline V and J ends were trimmed by 4 bases and 5 bases, with 14 bases remaining between them. The CDR3 sequence is CASSTQGREYGYTF. The CDR3 bases are TGTGCCAGTAGTACTCAGGGGAGAGAGTATGGCTACACCTTC.

The chain has TRBV29-1 and TRBJ1-1, with unresolved D. Trimming pared 5 bases from V and 1 base from J, leaving 8 bases between. The CDR3 totals 12 residues. Per the germline V gene, CDR1 is SQVTM and CDR2 is ANQGSEA. The CDR3 DNA sequence: TGCAGCGTTTCGTCGGGGAACACTGAAGCTTTCTTT. It yields the protein CSVSSGNTEAFF.

This chain links TRBV2 with TRBJ2-7, with TRBD1 matching 8 bases. With 8 bases clipped from V and 0 bases from J, the junction kept 9 bases outside the gene matches. Germline V gene lookup returns CDR1 SNHLY and CDR2 FYNNEI. The CDR3 has 15 amino acids. This CDR3 is CASGSGQGLSYEQYF. The CDR3 bases are TGTGCCAGCGGATCCGGACAGGGACTCTCCTACGAGCAGTACTTC.

This clone has just one count. The chain recombines TRBV9 with TRBJ2-7; TRBD2 matches at 7 bases. Germline V gene sequence: CDR1 SGDLS, CDR2 YYNGEE. With 0 bases clipped from V and 6 bases from J, the junction kept 3 bases outside the gene matches. The CDR3 loop spans 13 amino acids. The CDR3 region is CASSVGAGSEQYF. CDR3 bases: TGTGCCAGCAGCGTAGGAGCGGGAAGCGAGCAGTACTTC. Full variable domain (remainder filled in from reference TRBV9 and TRBJ2-7): DSGVTQTPKHLITATGQRVTLRCSPRSGDLSVYWYQQSLDQGLQFLIQYYNGEERAKGNILERFSAQQFPDLHSELNLSSLELGDSALYFCASSVGAGSEQYFGPGTRLTVT.

The chain joins TRBV6-6 to TRBJ2-7, with TRBD1 as a possible D gene (6 bases). The CDR3 contains 13 residues. The V end lost 8 bases, the J end lost 0 bases, and 11 bases lay between the germline ends. Germline V lookup: CDR1 MNHNY, CDR2 SVGAGI (reference sequence). The CDR3 DNA is TGTGCCAGCCAGGACAGCTTCTCCTACGAGCAGTACTTC. Amino acids: CASQDSFSYEQYF.

J is TRBJ2-4 and V is TRBV7-3; 7 nucleotides align to TRBD2. CDR1 SGHTA and CDR2 FQGTGA come from the germline V gene. The ends lost 2 bases at V and 13 bases at J; junction bases unmatched: 8. The CDR3 contains 13 residues. The CDR3 DNA is TGTGCCAGCAGCTTAGGTCTTCAGGGACTACAGTACTTC. Amino acid sequence: CASSLGLQGLQYF.

The chain links TRBV3-1 (or the pseudogene TRBV3-2) to TRBJ1-3; the D gene is possibly TRBD1 (6 bases). The germline V and J ends were trimmed by 1 base and 4 bases, with 11 bases remaining between them. This CDR3 region has 15 residues. The germline V gene has CDR1 LGHDT and CDR2 YNNKEL (reference sequence). CDR3 nucleotide sequence: TGTGCCAGCAGCCAAGGGGTAGGGGGAGGAAACACCATATATTTT. Protein sequence: CASSQGVGGGNTIYF.

This chain connects TRBV28 to TRBJ2-1; D is unresolved. The CDR3 contains 12 residues. Germline V CDR1 and CDR2: MDHEN, SYDVKM. Trimming took off 8 bases at V and 1 base at J, with 6 bases between the two ends. CDR3 residues: CASGFSYNEQFF. DNA of the CDR3: TGTGCCAGCGGCTTTTCCTACAATGAGCAGTTCTTC.

This clone was observed a few times. This chain joins TRBV4-2 and TRBJ1-6; 8 bases match TRBD1. Germline lookup yields CDR1 LGHNA and CDR2 YNFKEQ. Trimming cost V 1 base and J 7 bases; bases outside gene matches: 6. The CDR3 contains 16 residues. The chain's CDR3 is CASSQAGGQENSPLHF. CDR3 DNA sequence: TGTGCCAGCAGCCAAGCCGGGGGACAGGAAAATTCACCCCTCCACTTT.

The chain uses TRBV28 and TRBJ1-4; D call uncertain. The length of the CDR3 is 15 residues. The V end was cut by 6 bases, the J end by 6 bases, with 17 bases between. Germline V gene data show CDR1 as MDHEN and CDR2 as SYDVKM. CDR3 bases: TGTGCCAGCAGAATTAGAGGCTCTGCCGATGAAAAACTGTTTTTT. Its translation is CASRIRGSADEKLFF.

This clone was seen a single time. CDR3 in amino acids: CASSYSGQFNQPQHF. For the CDR3, the DNA is TGTGCCAGCAGTTACTCCGGACAGTTCAATCAGCCCCAGCATTTT. The chain employs TRBV6-5 and TRBJ1-5; D is perhaps TRBD1 (6 bases). This CDR3 is 15 amino acids long. CDR1 is MNHEY and CDR2 is SVGAGI in the germline V gene. Trimming took 0 bases from V and 3 from J, leaving 9 bases between them.

The V gene is TRBV19, the J gene TRBJ2-7; D remains ambiguous. CDR1 and CDR2 from the germline V gene are LNHDA and SQIVND (reference sequence). The V end lost 2 bases, the J end lost 6 bases, and 17 bases lay between the germline ends. The CDR3 runs to 15 residues. The CDR3 is CASSITSGTAGEQYF. CDR3 coding DNA: TGTGCCAGTAGTATAACCTCAGGAACGGCAGGCGAGCAGTACTTC. Full variable domain (remainder filled in from reference TRBV19 and TRBJ2-7): DGGITQSPKYLFRKEGQNVTLSCEQNLNHDAMYWYRQDPGQGLRLIYYSQIVNDFQKGDIAEGYSVSREKKESFPLTVTSAQKNPTAFYLCASSITSGTAGEQYFGPGTRLTVT.

V usage is TRBV6-5 and J usage is TRBJ2-1; weak D call: TRBD2 (6 bases). The germline V gene encodes CDR1 MNHEY and CDR2 SVGAGI. The CDR3 loop spans 15 amino acids. Trimming removed 6 bases at V and 0 bases at J, with 12 bases between. In DNA, the CDR3 is TGTGCCAGCAGCCGGGACTCCCTCTCCTACAATGAGCAGTTCTTC. This encodes CASSRDSLSYNEQFF.

V is TRBV29-1 and J is TRBJ1-4, with a tentative D call TRBD1 (6 bases). V was trimmed by 8 bases and J by 4 bases, leaving 14 bases between them. The germline gives CDR1 SQVTM, CDR2 ANQGSEA. The CDR3 is made up of 13 amino acids. The CDR3 DNA reads as TGCAGCACTCCGGACAGCTTTAATGAAAAACTGTTTTTT. Residues: CSTPDSFNEKLFF. Full variable domain (rest looked up from reference TRBV29-1 and TRBJ1-4): SAVISQKPSRDICQRGTSLTIQCQVDSQVTMMFWYRQQPGQSLTLIATANQGSEATYESGFVIDKFPISRPNLTFSTLTVSNMSPEDSSIYLCSTPDSFNEKLFFGSGTQLSVL.

This clone has a single count. This chain uses TRBV11-3 with TRBJ2-1; TRBD2 is a possible D gene (6 bases). V lost 5 bases to trimming and J lost 0 bases, with 17 bases between them. Per the germline V gene, CDR1 is SGHNT and CDR2 is YENEEA. The CDR3 consists of 17 residues. CDR3 nucleotide sequence: TGTGCCAGCAGCCCCGGTTGGCGGGGTGGCTCCTACAATGAGCAGTTCTTC. Translated: CASSPGWRGGSYNEQFF.

The chain couples TRBV27 to TRBJ2-1, with D hard to call. V was shortened by 5 bases and J by 10 bases, with 12 bases between the two germline ends. This CDR3 is 12 amino acids long. CDR1 and CDR2 (germline): MNHEY, SMNVEV (reference sequence). The CDR3 loop is CASSDFSWEQFF. DNA of the CDR3: TGTGCCAGCAGTGACTTTAGCTGGGAGCAGTTCTTC.

The chain combines TRBV11-2 with TRBJ2-7; TRBD1 aligns across 7 bases. Germline V gene data show CDR1 as SGHAT and CDR2 as FQNNGV. This CDR3 contains 15 residues. V shed 3 bases, J shed 3 bases, and the junction held 8 bases outside the gene matches. DNA for the CDR3: TGTGCCAGCAGCTTGGAAGTAACAGGGGTCTACGAGCAGTACTTC. Protein product: CASSLEVTGVYEQYF. Using reference TRBV11-2 and TRBJ2-7 for the parts outside the CDR3, the full variable domain is EAGVAQSPRYKIIEKRQSVAFWCNPISGHATLYWYQQILGQGPKLLIQFQNNGVVDDSQLPKDRFSAERLKGVDSTLKIQPAKLEDSAVYLCASSLEVTGVYEQYFGPGTRLTVT.

The genes are TRBV5-8 and TRBJ2-4, with 10 bases matching TRBD1. V lost 2 bases to trimming and J lost 1 base; unmatched junction nucleotides: 3. Germline CDR1 is SGHTS and CDR2 is YDEGEE. CDR3 length equals 16 residues. The DNA for the CDR3 is TGTGCCAGCAGCTTTGGGGACAGGGGTGCCAAAAACATTCAGTACTTC. This codes for CASSFGDRGAKNIQYF. Full variable domain (outside the CDR3, taken from reference TRBV5-8 and TRBJ2-4): EAGVTQSPTHLIKTRGQQATLRCSPISGHTSVYWYQQALGLGLQFLLWYDEGEERNRGNFPPRFSGRQFPNYSSELNVNALELEDSALYLCASSFGDRGAKNIQYFGAGTRLSVL.